Listed below are T cell receptor beta chains from one sample, sequenced in a study of cytomegalovirus exposure and HLA in healthy donors. Using immunoSEQ multiplex PCR, the repertoire was profiled, and TCRdb retains in-frame clones only, with some absent. This repertoire includes about 200,000 clones. Sequenced material: PBMCs. The receptors were sampled from a boy aged 10-17 years in good health and CMV-seronegative. Both conserved end residues are part of each CDR3.

V	J	CDR3
TRBV18	TRBJ2-7	CASSPGGGRYEQYF
TRBV5-6	TRBJ2-3	CASSLGLGRTSTDTQYF
TRBV1	TRBJ2-7	CTSSQEGAGEENSYEQYF
TRBV7-6	TRBJ2-7	CASSFPGLPLSF
TRBV4-1	TRBJ1-2	CASSLTVGEYGYTF
TRBV2	TRBJ2-5	CASSDNRVLQETQYF
TRBV2	TRBJ1-1	CASRAVGQTNTEAFF
TRBV7-2	TRBJ2-7	CASTRGRQGLYEQYF
TRBV6-1	TRBJ1-6	CASILSRGNSPLHF
TRBV5-1	TRBJ1-4	CASSLGWSSKEKLFF
TRBV12-2	TRBJ1-2	CASRLARELRGQGKDYGYTF